This TCR beta chain stems from a study of T cell responses to AZD1222 COVID-19 vaccine listed by TCRdb under 2021. Context from the whole study: AZD1222 recipients whose second dose came at about 4 weeks and those whose second dose came at about 12 weeks were combined into one group, since spike-specific TCR depth and breadth did not differ between the two schedules. TCR sequencing was performed for about 240 trial participants, of whom about 210 were given two doses of AZD1222 and approximately 26 were given two doses of MenACWY control vaccine. Trial participants were enrolled by age into 18-55, 56-69 and 70-plus year subgroups, with roughly 150, 30 and 60 TCR-sequenced participants respectively. Summary of the overall study and its limitations: Epitopes outside the regions mutated in the B.1.351 and B.1.1.7 variants were reportedly recognized by nearly half of the unique spike-specific TCRs. A significant rise in spike-specific TCR breadth and depth was observed after two AZD1222 doses relative to day 0 and relative to MenACWY recipients. The 56-69-year group was small, and its depth increase did not reach significance, likely because of low power. Because no samples from the day 14 peak response were available, repertoires could be characterized only after the peak T cell response. Only six AZD1222 recipients were SARS-CoV-2 seropositive at baseline, limiting conclusions about previously exposed vaccinees. Most participants were white British and females outnumbered males, and the authors suggested that clonal diversity may have been underestimated. CD4 TCRs associated with the vaccine covered the entire spike protein, and the dominant responses were in regions 160-218 and 743-854.

The CDR3 regions of human TCRbeta chains were subjected to immunosequencing. The original pipeline was this. TCRs in the repertoires were compared against a reference library of SARS-CoV-2-specific TCRs that had been generated with the MIRA antigen-specificity platform. Breadth meant the fraction of unique TCRs that were SARS-CoV-2-associated, whereas depth meant the fraction of total T cells that were SARS-CoV-2-associated. Each spike-specific TCR was assigned to its reactive spike region and to a CD4 or CD8 class using the MIRA data. Log10-transformed breadth and depth values were compared by one-way ANOVA with Sidak's multiple comparisons tests. This immuneACCESS table, as held by TCRdb, lists in-frame sequences with V and J called but not all clones. Of the missing ones, under half trace to an unresolved V gene in checked studies; the others have no known cause. The V and J calls and clone size are taken from that table; D and trimming were inferred from the DNA. The sample table lists 90,000 to 150,000 clones, roughly 90% of them with a count of one. The top ten hold around 8% of the sample.

The CDR3 has 12 amino acids, counting the end cysteine and phenylalanine. CDR3 DNA only is kept here, 36 bases in frame from base 1. V drops 3 bases and J drops 5 bases, leaving 7 bases in between. Reading the germline V gene gives CDR1 SGDLS and CDR2 YYNGEE. Turning to this clone: Its recognized antigen is unknown. No much larger clonotype is one base removed from it; base qualities were not supplied.

The meaning of the sample's time point label: baseline before first vaccination. Vaccinee samples were obtained from the UK trials COV001 and COV002, which included a single-blind randomized controlled phase 2/3 trial of AZD1222 (ChAdOx1 nCoV-19) in healthy adults. Trial participant PBMC samples were collected at day 0 and day 28 after the second dose for TCRbeta chain sequencing. Sample: peripheral blood, taken on day 0 of AZD1222 vaccination. Rearrangement joined TRBV9 to TRBJ2-3, with the D gene not confidently named. This receptor was obtained from an adult in good health. The base sequence is TGTGCCAGCAGCGCTCGGGTAGATACGCAGTATTTT. This sequence encodes CASSARVDTQYF. Beyond the CDR3, the reference TRBV9 and TRBJ2-3 genes provide the residues; the full variable domain reads: DSGVTQTPKHLITATGQRVTLRCSPRSGDLSVYWYQQSLDQGLQFLIQYYNGEERAKGNILERFSAQQFPDLHSELNLSSLELGDSALYFCASSARVDTQYFGPGTRLTVL.